This T cell receptor (beta chain) was observed in a study of Ad26.COV2.S vaccination and SARS-CoV-2 variants. Sequencing was performed with immunoSEQ multiplex PCR; in TCRdb, only in-frame clones are kept and a portion is missing. The data contain more than 120,000 clones, roughly 85% of them singletons. Trimming removed 6 bases from V and 5 bases from J; junction bases left unmatched: 6. The CDR3 is 13 amino acids. CDR1 and CDR2 from the germline V gene are MNHEY and SVGAGI. This specimen consisted of peripheral blood, obtained after recovery from COVID-19. The chain couples TRBV6-5 to TRBJ1-1, with 7 bases fitting TRBD1. The source of this sequence is a human donor who had recovered from COVID-19. The CDR3 bases are TGTGCCAGCAGCGGGACAGAGAGGACTGAAGCTTTCTTT. Residues: CASSGTERTEAFF.